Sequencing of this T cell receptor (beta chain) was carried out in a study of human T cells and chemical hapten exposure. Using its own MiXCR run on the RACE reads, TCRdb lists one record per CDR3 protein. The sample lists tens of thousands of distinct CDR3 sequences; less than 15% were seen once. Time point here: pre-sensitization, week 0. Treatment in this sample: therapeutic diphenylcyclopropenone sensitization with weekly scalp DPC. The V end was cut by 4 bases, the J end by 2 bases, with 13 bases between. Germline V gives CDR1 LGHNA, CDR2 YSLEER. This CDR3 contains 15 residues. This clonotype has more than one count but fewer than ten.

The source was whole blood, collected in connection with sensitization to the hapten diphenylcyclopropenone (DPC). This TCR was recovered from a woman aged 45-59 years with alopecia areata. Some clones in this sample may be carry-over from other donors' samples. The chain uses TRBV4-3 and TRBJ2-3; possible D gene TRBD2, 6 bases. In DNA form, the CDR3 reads TGCGCCAGCAGCCGAGGGGACTTAAACACAGATACGCAGTATTTT. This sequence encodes CASSRGDLNTDTQYF.